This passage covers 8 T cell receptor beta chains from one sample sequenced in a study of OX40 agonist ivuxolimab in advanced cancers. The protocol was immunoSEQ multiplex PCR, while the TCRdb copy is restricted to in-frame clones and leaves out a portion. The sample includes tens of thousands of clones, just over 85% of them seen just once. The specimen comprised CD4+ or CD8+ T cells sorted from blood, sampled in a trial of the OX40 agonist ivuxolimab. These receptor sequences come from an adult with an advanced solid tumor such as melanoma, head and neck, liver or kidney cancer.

The CDR3, as DNA: TGTGCCAGCAGCTTATCGGGGGGGATGGAGGGCGAGCAGTACTTC. This codes for CASSLSGGMEGEQYF. This rearrangement joins TRBV7-8 to TRBJ2-7; 8 nucleotides match TRBD2. V shed 2 bases and J 6 bases; nucleotides not matched to a gene: 9. CDR1 is SGHVS, CDR2 FQNEAQ, per germline. CDR3 length: 15 residues. The full variable domain, with the rest looked up from reference TRBV7-8 and TRBJ2-7, is GAGVSQSPRYKVAKRGQDVALRCDPISGHVSLFWYQQALGQGPEFLTYFQNEAQLDKSGLPSDRFFAERPEGSVSTLKIQRTQQEDSAVYLCASSLSGGMEGEQYFGPGTRLTVT.

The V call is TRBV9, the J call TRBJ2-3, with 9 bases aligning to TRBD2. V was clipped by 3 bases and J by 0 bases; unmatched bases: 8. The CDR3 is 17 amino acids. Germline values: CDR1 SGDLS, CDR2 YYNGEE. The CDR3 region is CASSDLKTSGSTDTQYF. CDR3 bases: TGTGCCAGCAGCGACCTGAAGACTAGCGGAAGCACAGATACGCAGTATTTT.

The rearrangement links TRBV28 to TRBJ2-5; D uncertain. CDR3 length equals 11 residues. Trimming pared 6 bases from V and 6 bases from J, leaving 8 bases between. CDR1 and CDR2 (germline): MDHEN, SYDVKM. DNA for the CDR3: TGTGCCAGCAGCGTCATGAAGACCCAGTACTTC. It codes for CASSVMKTQYF.

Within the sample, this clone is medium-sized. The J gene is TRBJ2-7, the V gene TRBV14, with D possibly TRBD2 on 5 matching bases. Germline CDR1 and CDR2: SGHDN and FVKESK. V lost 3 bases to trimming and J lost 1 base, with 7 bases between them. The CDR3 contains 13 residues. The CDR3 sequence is CASSHRDSYEQYF. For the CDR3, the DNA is TGTGCCAGCAGCCACCGGGATTCCTACGAGCAGTACTTC.

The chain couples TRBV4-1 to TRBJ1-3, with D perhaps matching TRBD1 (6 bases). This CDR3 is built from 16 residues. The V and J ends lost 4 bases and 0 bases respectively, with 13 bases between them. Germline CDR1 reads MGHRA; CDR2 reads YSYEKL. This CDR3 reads CASSPGTLSSGNTIYF. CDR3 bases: TGCGCCAGCAGCCCCGGGACACTCTCCTCTGGAAACACCATATATTTT.

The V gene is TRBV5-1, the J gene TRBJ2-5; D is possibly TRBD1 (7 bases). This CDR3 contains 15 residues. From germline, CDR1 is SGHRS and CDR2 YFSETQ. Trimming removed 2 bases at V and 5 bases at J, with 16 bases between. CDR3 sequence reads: CASSFNTGAGETQYF. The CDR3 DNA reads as TGCGCCAGCAGCTTTAATACAGGGGCGGGGGAGACCCAGTACTTC.

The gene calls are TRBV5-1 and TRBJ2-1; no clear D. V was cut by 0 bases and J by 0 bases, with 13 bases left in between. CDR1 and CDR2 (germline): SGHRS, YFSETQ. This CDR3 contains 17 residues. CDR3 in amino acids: CASSLGSGPSSYNEQFF. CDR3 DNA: TGCGCCAGCAGCTTGGGTTCCGGGCCCAGCTCCTACAATGAGCAGTTCTTC.

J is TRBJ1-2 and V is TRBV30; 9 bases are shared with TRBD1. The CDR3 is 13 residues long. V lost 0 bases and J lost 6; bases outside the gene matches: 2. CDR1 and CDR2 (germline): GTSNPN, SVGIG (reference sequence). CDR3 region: CAWSVGTGNGYTF. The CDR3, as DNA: TGTGCCTGGAGTGTTGGGACAGGGAATGGCTACACCTTC.